The 19 T cell receptor beta chains listed next were all sequenced from one sample in a study of graft-versus-host responses after intestinal transplantation. Sequencing used immunoSEQ multiplex PCR; TCRdb keeps in-frame clones, though not all of them. The data contain around 97,000 clones, roughly 93% of them singletons. These receptors lack a known antigen. Sequencing used unstimulated CD8+ T cells sorted from spleen or lymph node cells, obtained before intestinal transplant. The receptors were sampled from a human donor who received an intestinal transplant.

The chain uses TRBV19 and TRBJ1-2; D might be TRBD1 (6 bases). Trimming removed 5 bases from V and 2 bases from J, with 12 bases in between. The CDR3 has 14 residues. Germline loops: CDR1 LNHDA, CDR2 SQIVND (reference sequence). The CDR3 coding sequence is TGTGCCAGTAGTCAAACAGGGAGGAACTATGGCTACACCTTC. This translates into CASSQTGRNYGYTF.

CDR3 sequence reads: CASSAGTSGYNEQFF. The DNA of the CDR3 is TGTGCCAGCAGCGCAGGGACTAGCGGATACAATGAGCAGTTCTTC. The rearrangement joins TRBV27 to TRBJ2-1, with 11 bases lining up with TRBD2. This CDR3 comprises 15 residues. Germline-derived CDR1 and CDR2 are MNHEY and SMNVEV (reference sequence). Unmatched junction bases numbered 5, after V lost 6 bases and J lost 4 bases.

The J gene is TRBJ2-7, the V gene TRBV9; 7 nucleotides agree with TRBD2. The CDR3 consists of 15 residues. Germline values: CDR1 SGDLS, CDR2 YYNGEE. J was trimmed by 4 bases and V by 0 bases; bases with no gene match: 7. CDR3 loop: CASSVEERGDYEQYF. The CDR3 region has the DNA TGTGCCAGCAGCGTAGAGGAGCGGGGAGATTACGAGCAGTACTTC.

The chain is built from TRBV27 and TRBJ2-7, with D uncertain. V was cut by 3 bases and J by 3 bases, with 9 bases left in between. CDR3 length equals 13 residues. Looked up from germline, CDR1 is MNHEY and CDR2 is SMNVEV (reference sequence). Here the CDR3 reads CASSFFDGYEQYF. The CDR3 DNA reads as TGTGCCAGCAGTTTTTTTGACGGCTACGAGCAGTACTTC.

The gene calls are TRBV2 and TRBJ2-3, with 10 bases fitting TRBD2. With V trimmed by 10 bases and J by 0 bases, 7 bases remained unmatched. This CDR3 is built from 15 residues. In germline, CDR1 is SNHLY, CDR2 FYNNEI. This chain's CDR3 is CATLLAGASTDTQYF. Written as DNA, the CDR3 is TGTGCCACCCTTCTAGCGGGGGCGAGCACAGATACGCAGTATTTT.

V and J are TRBV4-2 and TRBJ2-1; D tentatively fits TRBD1 or TRBD2 (5 bases each). The V gene lost 0 bases and the J gene lost 0 bases, with 9 bases spanning the gap. The length of the CDR3 is 16 residues. In germline, CDR1 is LGHNA, CDR2 YNFKEQ. CDR3 coding DNA: TGTGCCAGCAGCCAAGATTGGGGGAGCTCCTACAATGAGCAGTTCTTC. Its translation is CASSQDWGSSYNEQFF.

The chain has TRBV4-2 and TRBJ2-7; D is ambiguous. The CDR3 is 12 residues long. Germline V CDR1 and CDR2: LGHNA, YNFKEQ. Deletions cut 0 bases from V and 6 bases from J, with 6 bases between. The CDR3 reads CASSQEGSEQYF. The CDR3 nucleotides are TGTGCCAGCAGCCAAGAAGGAAGCGAGCAGTACTTC.

This chain links TRBV19 with TRBJ2-7; no firm D call. CDR3 size: 14 residues. Trimming cost V 6 bases and J 0 bases, with 12 bases left between them. In germline, CDR1 is LNHDA, CDR2 SQIVND (reference sequence). In nucleotides, the CDR3 is TGTGCCAGTAGCGAGTACCCACTCTCCTACGAGCAGTACTTC. It yields the protein CASSEYPLSYEQYF.

Comment on this clone: Other nucleotide sequences from this sample produce the same CDR3. This rearrangement joins TRBV4-1 to TRBJ2-5; 12 bases align to TRBD2. CDR1 and CDR2 (germline): MGHRA, YSYEKL. The CDR3 extends over 16 amino acids. The junction had 2 bases not matched to a gene; V was cut back by 1 base and J by 2 bases. The CDR3 reads CASSQVLAGGQETQYF. CDR3 bases: TGCGCCAGCAGCCAAGTTCTAGCGGGGGGGCAAGAGACCCAGTACTTC.

This sequence joins TRBV9 and TRBJ2-3, with D uncertain. CDR3 length: 13 residues. The germline gives CDR1 SGDLS, CDR2 YYNGEE. Trimming removed 3 bases from V and 2 bases from J, with 7 bases in between. The CDR3 DNA reads as TGTGCCAGCAGCGGTACACTCACAGATACGCAGTATTTT. Amino acids: CASSGTLTDTQYF. Supplemented by reference TRBV9 and TRBJ2-3, the full variable domain reads DSGVTQTPKHLITATGQRVTLRCSPRSGDLSVYWYQQSLDQGLQFLIQYYNGEERAKGNILERFSAQQFPDLHSELNLSSLELGDSALYFCASSGTLTDTQYFGPGTRLTVL.

The CDR3 DNA follows: TGTGCCAGCAGCAGCGGGGGTGCGCAGTATTTT. It codes for CASSSGGAQYF. This chain uses TRBV14 with TRBJ2-3, with 8 bases aligning to TRBD2. After removal of 5 bases from V and 10 bases from J, the junction contained 2 bases not matched to a gene. Germline CDR1 and CDR2: SGHDN and FVKESK. CDR3 length: 11 amino acids.

This chain links TRBV1 with TRBJ2-6; TRBD1, the table's D call, was not compared with the DNA. TRBV1 is a pseudogene locus. The CDR3 sequence is 18 residues long. CDR3: CTSRQQGLCTKRANVLTF. CDR3 nucleotide sequence: TGCACCAGCAGGCAACAGGGTTTGTGCACAAAGCGGGCCAACGTCCTGACTTTC.

The chain carries TRBV2 and TRBJ1-4; D gene unclear. CDR3 size: 11 residues. The germline V and J ends were trimmed by 6 bases and 1 base, with 0 bases remaining between them. Germline assignment: CDR1 SNHLY and CDR2 FYNNEI. The CDR3 here is CASRTNEKLFF. The DNA for the CDR3 is TGTGCCAGCAGAACTAATGAAAAACTGTTTTTT.

Comment on this clone: Within the sample, other DNA sequences also encode this same CDR3. This chain connects TRBV2 to TRBJ2-7; D uncertain. V lost 3 bases and J lost 4, with 1 base in between. This CDR3 has 10 residues. From germline, CDR1 is SNHLY and CDR2 FYNNEI. The CDR3 DNA sequence: TGTGCCAGCAGTGATTACGAGCAGTACTTC. Protein sequence: CASSDYEQYF.

This chain uses TRBV5-1 with TRBJ1-6; D gene uncertain. Germline CDR1 is SGHRS and CDR2 is YFSETQ. This CDR3 contains 13 residues. Trimming pared 0 bases from V and 7 bases from J, leaving 5 bases between. CDR3 nucleotides: TGCGCCAGCAGCTTGGGTAGAAATTCACCCCTCCACTTT. It encodes CASSLGRNSPLHF.

This clone was observed once. This chain uses TRBV19 with TRBJ1-6, with D possibly matching TRBD1 (5 bases). CDR1 LNHDA and CDR2 SQIVND come from the germline V gene (reference sequence). This CDR3 has 13 amino acids. Trimming pared 6 bases from V and 9 bases from J, leaving 12 bases between. The CDR3 DNA is TGTGCCAGTAGGGGCAGGGAGTCTTCACCCCTCCACTTT. This codes for CASRGRESSPLHF.

The chain carries TRBV5-4 and TRBJ2-7; 8 bases agree with TRBD2. The germline V gene has CDR1 SGHNT and CDR2 YYREEE (reference sequence). This CDR3 has 15 residues. V lost 5 bases and J lost 2; bases outside the gene matches: 9. The CDR3 DNA reads as TGTGCCAGCAGAGTCGGGGTAGCGGGGCCCTACGAGCAGTACTTC. This codes for CASRVGVAGPYEQYF.

The gene calls are TRBV14 and TRBJ1-1; no reliable D call. The V gene's germline CDR1 is SGHDN and CDR2 FVKESK. Trimming shortened V by 1 base and J by 11 bases, and 11 bases separated the two germline ends. The CDR3 covers 12 residues. The CDR3 nucleotides read TGTGCCAGCAGCCAAGGAGAGGTAGGGGCTTTCTTT. This sequence encodes CASSQGEVGAFF.

J is TRBJ1-2 and V is TRBV5-8; 10 bases fit TRBD1. This CDR3 is built from 15 residues. The V segment lost 3 bases and the J segment 3 bases; nucleotides outside the gene matches: 5. Germline V gives CDR1 SGHTS, CDR2 YDEGEE. CDR3 residues: CASSSGTGEDYGYTF. CDR3 DNA sequence: TGTGCCAGCAGCTCCGGGACAGGGGAAGACTATGGCTACACCTTC. Using reference TRBV5-8 and TRBJ1-2 for the parts outside the CDR3, the full variable domain is EAGVTQSPTHLIKTRGQQATLRCSPISGHTSVYWYQQALGLGLQFLLWYDEGEERNRGNFPPRFSGRQFPNYSSELNVNALELEDSALYLCASSSGTGEDYGYTFGSGTRLTVV.